This record looks at one T cell receptor (beta chain) sequence and its context. This entry belongs to a study of blood T cell repertoires in COVID-19. As for the study in general: Spain, Italy and the United States supplied samples that represented acute and convalescent COVID-19.

V lost 6 bases, J lost 10 bases, and 18 bases lay in between. CDR3 length: 13 residues. Germline CDR1 and CDR2: MNHEY and SVGAGI. Original processing notes: Using reference gene primer amplification, nucleated cell counts were estimated. Repertoires were generated with immunoSEQ multiplex PCR, while TCRdb's copy carries only in-frame clones and drops some. That table is the source of V, J and clone size, and D and trimming were worked out from the DNA. Here the sample spans 75,000 to 85,000 clones, just over 85% being singletons. The receptor comes from a human donor in a cohort sampled during active COVID-19. The sample taken for sequencing was peripheral blood. V gene TRBV6-5 combines with J gene TRBJ1-2; D perhaps matches TRBD1 (6 bases). This CDR3 reads CASRKTGTLDYTF. The CDR3 region has the DNA TGTGCCAGCAGGAAGACAGGTACCCTTGACTACACCTTC.